This T cell receptor (beta chain) came from a study of blood T cell repertoires in COVID-19. On the study more broadly: Sites across the United States, Italy and Spain contributed samples from acute and convalescent COVID-19. In each case, the material was cDNA or gDNA derived from T cells, B-cell-depleted T cells, or PBMCs.

In the source study's methods: By means of reference gene primer amplification, nucleated cell counts were estimated. Some clones are missing from TCRdb's copy, which holds only in-frame ones; the method was immunoSEQ multiplex PCR. V, J and clone size are taken as reported in that table, and D and trimming were inferred from the DNA itself. The sample has some 100,000 clones, 85% seen once; the top ten hold about an eighth. V dropped 3 bases and J dropped 0 bases, with 12 bases sitting between them. The CDR3 totals 15 residues. CDR1 is LNHDA, CDR2 SQIVND, per germline (reference sequence). The sequencing input was peripheral blood. The V gene is TRBV19, the J gene TRBJ2-7; D possibly corresponds to TRBD1 (6 bases). The receptor was derived from a man in his forties or fifties with active or convalescent COVID-19. CDR3 bases: TGTGCCAGTAGTATGACAGGAGTTGTCTCCTACGAGCAGTACTTC. Its translation is CASSMTGVVSYEQYF.